Listed below are T cell receptor beta chains from one sample, sequenced in a study of cytomegalovirus exposure and HLA in healthy donors. The repertoire was sequenced with immunoSEQ multiplex PCR; TCRdb's copy has only in-frame clones and lacks some. The table lists approximately 110,000 clones. The specimen sequenced was PBMCs. All receptors come from a man aged 30-40 years in good health and CMV-seronegative. Each CDR3 is given with its conserved first and last residue. Each record gives: V gene, J gene, CDR3 protein.

v_call: TRBV20-1
j_call: TRBJ2-1
cdr3_aa: CSARSDNEQFF

v_call: TRBV4-2
j_call: TRBJ2-7
cdr3_aa: CASSPLRGSYEQYF

v_call: TRBV5-1
j_call: TRBJ2-7
cdr3_aa: CASSRTGFGEQYF

v_call: TRBV7-2
j_call: TRBJ2-7
cdr3_aa: CASSSRAGSGPYEQYF

v_call: TRBV28
j_call: TRBJ1-1
cdr3_aa: CASSLRYDRGAFF

v_call: TRBV10-3
j_call: TRBJ2-7
cdr3_aa: CAISLTDGYEQYF

v_call: TRBV30
j_call: TRBJ1-5
cdr3_aa: CAWSAVDSQNQPQHF

v_call: TRBV29-1
j_call: TRBJ2-7
cdr3_aa: CSVETGLTSYEQYF

v_call: TRBV7-7
j_call: TRBJ2-5
cdr3_aa: CASSFPLSSGETQYF

v_call: TRBV29-1
j_call: TRBJ2-3
cdr3_aa: CSVEGAAVRGRFVTDTQYF

v_call: TRBV2
j_call: TRBJ2-3
cdr3_aa: CASSFRGTGARDTQYF

v_call: TRBV27
j_call: TRBJ1-1
cdr3_aa: CATLVNSNWEVSFGTEAFF

v_call: TRBV10-3
j_call: TRBJ1-4
cdr3_aa: CAISDPPSNEKLFF

v_call: TRBV2
j_call: TRBJ2-1
cdr3_aa: CASSDPLTGGYNEQFF

v_call: TRBV7-2
j_call: TRBJ2-2
cdr3_aa: CASSSGGEERTGELFF

v_call: TRBV7-3
j_call: TRBJ2-1
cdr3_aa: CASSFSGSQTEQFF

v_call: TRBV6-1
j_call: TRBJ2-7
cdr3_aa: CASSEGGGLTYEQYF

v_call: TRBV6-1
j_call: TRBJ1-1
cdr3_aa: CASSAKGQNTEAFF

v_call: TRBV7-2
j_call: TRBJ2-7
cdr3_aa: CASSLRYGSDYEQYF

v_call: TRBV30
j_call: TRBJ2-2
cdr3_aa: CAWTGGIVTGELFF

v_call: TRBV11-2
j_call: TRBJ2-3
cdr3_aa: CASSLPGTDTQYF

v_call: TRBV7-6
j_call: TRBJ1-3
cdr3_aa: CASSSPQRNTIYF

v_call: TRBV19
j_call: TRBJ1-2
cdr3_aa: CASSAGTVYGYTF

v_call: TRBV9
j_call: TRBJ2-7
cdr3_aa: CASSVESGSEQYF

v_call: TRBV6-5
j_call: TRBJ2-7
cdr3_aa: CASSAEGLEEQYF

v_call: TRBV6-5
j_call: TRBJ1-5
cdr3_aa: CASSPRGLGNQPQHF

v_call: TRBV28
j_call: TRBJ2-1
cdr3_aa: CASSFYGTGGLSYNEQFF

v_call: TRBV2
j_call: TRBJ1-5
cdr3_aa: CASSEAGHFMGNQPQHF

v_call: TRBV9
j_call: TRBJ1-2
cdr3_aa: CASSVSGTQNYGYTF

v_call: TRBV19
j_call: TRBJ1-5
cdr3_aa: CASGGQTSNQPQHF

v_call: TRBV29-1
j_call: TRBJ2-2
cdr3_aa: CSVETEGELFF

v_call: TRBV19
j_call: TRBJ2-1
cdr3_aa: CASSIQGPQFF

v_call: TRBV6-5
j_call: TRBJ1-4
cdr3_aa: CASSYSSGPTNEKLFF

v_call: TRBV5-4
j_call: TRBJ2-6
cdr3_aa: CASSLDRGAGANVLTF

v_call: TRBV10-3
j_call: TRBJ2-3
cdr3_aa: CAILIGGTDTQYF

v_call: TRBV13
j_call: TRBJ2-3
cdr3_aa: CASSSTSVLGTQYF

v_call: TRBV7-8
j_call: TRBJ1-6
cdr3_aa: CASSWGEVNSPLHF

v_call: TRBV27
j_call: TRBJ2-7
cdr3_aa: CASAGITYEQYF

v_call: TRBV4-1
j_call: TRBJ2-7
cdr3_aa: CASSQIDSGTYEQYF

v_call: TRBV19
j_call: TRBJ2-2
cdr3_aa: CASSRRRTADTGELFF

v_call: TRBV9
j_call: TRBJ1-2
cdr3_aa: CASSLSGTETYTF

v_call: TRBV2
j_call: TRBJ1-2
cdr3_aa: CASITWGERDYGYTF

v_call: TRBV5-1
j_call: TRBJ2-2
cdr3_aa: CASSPGSLAGELFF

v_call: TRBV6-1
j_call: TRBJ1-2
cdr3_aa: CASRTPGGPYGYTF

v_call: TRBV6-6
j_call: TRBJ2-7
cdr3_aa: CASSTEIREQYF

v_call: TRBV30
j_call: TRBJ1-2
cdr3_aa: CAWSVGTAGGYTF

v_call: TRBV2
j_call: TRBJ2-1
cdr3_aa: CASSEAGQGNEQFF

v_call: TRBV19
j_call: TRBJ1-2
cdr3_aa: CASNAGTLYGYTF

v_call: TRBV5-6
j_call: TRBJ1-1
cdr3_aa: CASSRTRLNTEAFF

v_call: TRBV27
j_call: TRBJ2-7
cdr3_aa: CASSLTSGYEQYF

v_call: TRBV2
j_call: TRBJ2-4
cdr3_aa: CASYEEAKNIQYF

v_call: TRBV7-9
j_call: TRBJ1-2
cdr3_aa: CASSEIGGSLGGYTF

v_call: TRBV20-1
j_call: TRBJ1-1
cdr3_aa: CSAVSTDEAFF